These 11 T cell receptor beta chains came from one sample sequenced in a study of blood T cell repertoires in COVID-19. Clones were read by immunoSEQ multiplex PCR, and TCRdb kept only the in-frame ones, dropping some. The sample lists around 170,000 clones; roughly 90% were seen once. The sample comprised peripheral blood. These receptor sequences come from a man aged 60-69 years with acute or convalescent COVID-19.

This CDR3 is CASSLDSPGDHHTYEQYF. As DNA, the CDR3 is TGTGCCAGCAGCTTAGATTCTCCGGGAGACCATCATACCTACGAGCAGTACTTC. The chain carries TRBV7-2 and TRBJ2-7; D is perhaps TRBD2 (6 bases). This CDR3 contains 18 residues. Germline CDR1 and CDR2: SGHTA and FQGNSA. V was shortened by 1 base and J by 2 bases, with 21 bases between the two germline ends. Complete variable domain (other parts from reference TRBV7-2 and TRBJ2-7): GAGVSQSPSNKVTEKGKDVELRCDPISGHTALYWYRQSLGQGLEFLIYFQGNSAPDKSGLPSDRFSAERTGGSVSTLTIQRTQQEDSAVYLCASSLDSPGDHHTYEQYFGPGTRLTVT.

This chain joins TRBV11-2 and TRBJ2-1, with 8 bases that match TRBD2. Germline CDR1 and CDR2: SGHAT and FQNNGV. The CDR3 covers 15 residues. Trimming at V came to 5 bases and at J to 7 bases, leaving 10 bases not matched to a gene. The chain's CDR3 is CASSPGSGGVNEQFF. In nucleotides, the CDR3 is TGTGCCAGCAGCCCCGGGAGCGGGGGTGTTAATGAGCAGTTCTTC.

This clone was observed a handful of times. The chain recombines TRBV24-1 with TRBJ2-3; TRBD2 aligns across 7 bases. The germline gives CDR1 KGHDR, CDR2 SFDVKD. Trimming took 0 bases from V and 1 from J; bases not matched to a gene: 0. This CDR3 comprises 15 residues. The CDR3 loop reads CATSDLSGGTDTQYF. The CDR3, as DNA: TGTGCCACCAGTGATTTGAGCGGGGGCACAGATACGCAGTATTTT.

CDR3 sequence (DNA): TGTGCCAGCAGCTTAGGAGGAGCCGGGGGAGATACGCAGTATTTT. Its protein is CASSLGGAGGDTQYF. The chain employs TRBV11-2 and TRBJ2-3, with a tentative D call TRBD2 (6 bases). There are 15 residues in the CDR3. Germline V lookup: CDR1 SGHAT, CDR2 FQNNGV. With 1 base removed from V and 5 bases from J, the gap between germline ends came to 13 bases.

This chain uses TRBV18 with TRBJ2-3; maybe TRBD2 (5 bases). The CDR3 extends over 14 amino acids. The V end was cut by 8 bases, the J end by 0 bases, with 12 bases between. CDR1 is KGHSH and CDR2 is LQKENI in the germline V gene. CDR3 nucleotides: TGTGCCAGCGGAAGCGGAGGCAGCACAGATACGCAGTATTTT. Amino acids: CASGSGGSTDTQYF. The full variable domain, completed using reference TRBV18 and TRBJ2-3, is NAGVMQNPRHLVRRRGQEARLRCSPMKGHSHVYWYRQLPEEGLKFMVYLQKENIIDESGMPKERFSAEFPKEGPSILRIQQVVRGDSAAYFCASGSGGSTDTQYFGPGTRLTVL.

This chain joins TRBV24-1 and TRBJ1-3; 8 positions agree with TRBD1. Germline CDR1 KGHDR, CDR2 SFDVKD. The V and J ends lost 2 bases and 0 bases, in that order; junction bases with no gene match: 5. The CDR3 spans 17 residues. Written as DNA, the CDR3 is TGTGCCACCAGTGATTGGACAGGGTCGGGCTCTGGAAACACCATATATTTT. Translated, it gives CATSDWTGSGSGNTIYF.

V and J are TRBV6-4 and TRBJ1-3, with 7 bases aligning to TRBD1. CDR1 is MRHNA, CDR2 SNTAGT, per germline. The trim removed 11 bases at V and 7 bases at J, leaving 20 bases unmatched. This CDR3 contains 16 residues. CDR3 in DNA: TGTGCCGGTGGTCCGGGACAGACTTATGGCAGGAACACCATATATTTT. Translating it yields CAGGPGQTYGRNTIYF.

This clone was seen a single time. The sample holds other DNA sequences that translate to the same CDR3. The CDR3 loop is CASSPRSTGELFF. CDR3 DNA sequence: TGTGCCAGCAGCCCGAGAAGCACCGGGGAGCTGTTTTTT. The rearrangement joins TRBV9 to TRBJ2-2; D remains ambiguous. The CDR3 consists of 13 residues. V was clipped by 4 bases and J by 4 bases, with 8 bases between them. Germline CDR1 SGDLS, CDR2 YYNGEE.

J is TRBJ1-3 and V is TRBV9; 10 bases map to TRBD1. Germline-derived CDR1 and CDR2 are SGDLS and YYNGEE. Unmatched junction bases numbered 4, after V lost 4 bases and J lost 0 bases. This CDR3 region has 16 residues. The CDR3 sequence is CASSRTGGSSGNTIYF. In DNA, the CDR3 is TGTGCCAGCAGCCGGACAGGGGGGAGCTCTGGAAACACCATATATTTT.

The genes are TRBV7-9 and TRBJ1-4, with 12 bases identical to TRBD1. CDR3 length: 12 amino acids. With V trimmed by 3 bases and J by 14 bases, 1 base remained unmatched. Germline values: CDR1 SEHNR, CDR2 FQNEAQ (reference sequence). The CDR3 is CASSFGTGGLFF. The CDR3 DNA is TGTGCCAGCAGCTTCGGGACAGGGGGCCTGTTTTTT.

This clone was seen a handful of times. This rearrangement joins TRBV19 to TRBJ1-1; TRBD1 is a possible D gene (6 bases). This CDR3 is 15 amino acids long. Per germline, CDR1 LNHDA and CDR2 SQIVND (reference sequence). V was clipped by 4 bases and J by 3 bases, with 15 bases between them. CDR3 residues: CASSREKGVDTEAFF. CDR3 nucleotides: TGTGCCAGTAGTAGAGAAAAGGGGGTGGACACTGAAGCTTTCTTT.